This T cell receptor beta chain was recovered during a study of T cells after yellow fever vaccination (dated by TCRdb to between 2017 and 2020). Concerning the study at large: The SMART-Seq v4 Ultra Low Input RNA kit was used to prepare libraries from fractions with low cell numbers. To follow T-cell clones before and after both primary and booster YFV17D yellow fever vaccination, bulk TCR alpha and beta repertoires underwent longitudinal sequencing. Bulk PBMC replicates and cell subsets were isolated from blood drawn at multiple timepoints before and after both primary and secondary immunization. The cohort comprised two healthy male donors, one aged 18 to 30 and one aged 30 to 39 years.

Sample treatment or condition, as interpreted from the label and publication: live attenuated yellow fever vaccine strain. At every blood-draw timepoint, two biological replicates of bulk PBMCs were collected. A standard Ficoll-Paque protocol was used to isolate PBMCs from peripheral blood. RNA was extracted with TriZol from bulk PBMCs, CD4 and CD8 fractions, and dextramer-positive and dextramer-negative fractions. Sequencing used an Illumina NovaSeq 6000. TCR cDNA was synthesized by 5'RACE template switching, which introduced a universal primer site and unique molecular identifiers. Priming for cDNA synthesis came from both the TCR alpha and TCR beta constant segments. Library amplification used two PCR steps, and the second PCR step added sample barcodes and sequencing adapters. Sequencing of libraries was performed on Illumina HiSeq 2500 (2x100 bp) or NovaSeq (2x150 bp). Turning to the authors' computational methods: MIGEC handled demultiplexing of reads and collapsing into UMI consensus sequences, while MiXCR performed V(D)J alignment. Vaccine-responding clonotypes were defined with edgeR using replicate PBMC samples, requiring FDR below 0.01 and a log2 fold change above 5 up to day 15. Each bulk clonotype was labeled CD4 or CD8 based on which sequenced repertoire, CD4 or CD8, contained the clonotype at higher abundance. The raw public data were reprocessed by TCRdb itself: fastp quality trimming at Q25, MiXCR clonotype calling, in-frame beta chains only. Rows matching on CDR3 protein sequence are summarized as one entry with the most common DNA and genes. These V and J calls rely on TCRdb rather than the paper's analysis. The sample table shows about 320,000 distinct CDR3 sequences, and around 4.5% are seen once. Approximately 19% of the sample is in the top ten clones.

This clonotype was observed a few times. The antigen it binds to is not known. Base qualities are missing; no much larger clone stands one base away. Results and caveats for the whole study, not just this receptor: After the booster, most of the clones that had expanded following primary vaccination were detected again (approximately 95% of CD4 and 85% to 90% of CD8), which suggests that memory was broadly maintained. Computational filtering was needed because FACS-sorted repertoires could contain abundant contaminating clonotypes from the bulk population. The secondary T-cell response was weaker than the primary response but faster, peaking on day 5 instead of day 15. Only a couple of donors were included in the study, so the extent to which the findings can be generalized is limited. A small share of clonotypes occurred in both CD4 and CD8 compartments, likely arising from convergent recombination.

CDR1 SGHRS and CDR2 YFSETQ were looked up in the germline V gene. There are 14 amino acids in the CDR3, from cysteine to phenylalanine inclusive. Only the CDR3 DNA is retained, 42 bases long and in frame from the first base. Trimmed from V: 4 bases; trimmed from J: 5 bases; junction bases lacking a gene match: 6. Material: PBMCs, obtained 15 days after the yellow fever booster vaccination. The receptor comes from a man aged 18 to 30 who received the YFV17D yellow fever vaccine. Recombination connected TRBV5-1 to TRBJ2-7; 10 junctional bases match TRBD1. The nucleotide sequence is TGCGCCAGCAGCGTCGGGACAGGGGAAGACGAGCAGTACTTC. The translation is CASSVGTGEDEQYF.